Listed here are 5 T cell receptor beta chains from one sample, sequenced in a study of monozygotic twins with inflammatory bowel disease. TCRdb re-called the 5' RACE reads, yielding one record per CDR3 amino acid sequence without DNA. Recorded here are around 450,000 distinct CDR3 sequences; the top ten clones represent about 2.2%. Input material: blood. Receptors originate from a human donor with ulcerative colitis or Crohn's disease, or a healthy co-twin of an affected twin (not recorded which).

The chain couples TRBV7-2 to TRBJ2-7; lacking DNA, the TRBD1 call made by TCRdb goes unchecked. The CDR3 loop spans 14 amino acids. Germline CDR1 and CDR2: SGHTA and FQGNSA. CDR3 sequence: CASSPTGERREQYF.

V and J are TRBV5-1 and TRBJ1-4; as DNA is missing, the TRBD1 call by TCRdb cannot be tested. Germline lookup yields CDR1 SGHRS and CDR2 YFSETQ. The CDR3 has 14 amino acids. The CDR3 sequence is CASSSGTVNEKLFF.

The chain carries TRBV7-2 and TRBJ1-5; TCRdb indicates TRBD1, and absent DNA this call remains unverified. The CDR3 runs 14 residues. Looked up from germline, CDR1 is SGHTA and CDR2 is FQGNSA. The chain's CDR3 is CASSLAAQGQPQHF. The whole variable domain, remainder taken from reference TRBV7-2 and TRBJ1-5, is GAGVSQSPSNKVTEKGKDVELRCDPISGHTALYWYRQSLGQGLEFLIYFQGNSAPDKSGLPSDRFSAERTGGSVSTLTIQRTQQEDSAVYLCASSLAAQGQPQHFGDGTRLSIL.

The CDR3 is CSALRDRGDEQYF. The chain carries TRBV20-1 and TRBJ2-7; the D call of TRBD1 rests on TCRdb alone, since no DNA is present to check it. The CDR3 consists of 13 residues. In germline, CDR1 is DFQATT, CDR2 SNEGSKA (reference sequence).

The chain is built from TRBV5-1 and TRBJ2-1. Per the germline V gene, CDR1 is SGHRS and CDR2 is YFSETQ. CDR3 length equals 14 residues. This CDR3 is CASSLEAFYNEQFF.